The 6 T cell receptor beta chains below all came from one sample that was sequenced in a study of cytomegalovirus exposure and HLA in healthy donors. The PCR used 60 Vbeta and 13 Jbeta primers. Only in-frame clones appear in the TCRdb table, and some are missing; sequencing was by immunoSEQ multiplex PCR. The sample records over 100,000 clones, approximately 80% being singletons. The sample consisted of PBMCs. These receptor sequences come from a female donor in good health and CMV-seronegative.

This clone was observed a few times. The chain uses TRBV25-1 and TRBJ1-3; D call uncertain. Germline-derived CDR1 and CDR2 are MGHDK and SYGVNS. V dropped 5 bases and J dropped 0 bases, with 8 bases sitting between them. This CDR3 is 14 amino acids long. The CDR3 sequence: CASSSVSSGNTIYF. The CDR3 region has the DNA TGTGCCAGCAGTTCAGTCAGCTCTGGAAACACCATATATTTT.

This chain joins TRBV9 and TRBJ2-5; weak D call: TRBD2 (6 bases). The CDR3 has 15 residues. Germline V gene lookup returns CDR1 SGDLS and CDR2 YYNGEE. Trimming removed 3 bases from V and 5 bases from J, with 17 bases in between. CDR3 sequence reads: CASSDMGGDGETQYF. The CDR3 DNA sequence: TGTGCCAGCAGCGATATGGGGGGAGACGGGGAGACCCAGTACTTC.

J is TRBJ2-5 and V is TRBV7-2, with 7 bases lining up with TRBD2. The J call could be wrong; TRBJ2-7 is a better fit for the DNA end. CDR1 and CDR2 (germline): SGHTA, FQGNSA. The CDR3 spans 15 residues. The CDR3 nucleotides are TGTGCCAGCAGCTTCGGTAGCGGGCTACCCTACGAGCAGTACTTC. It is translated as CASSFGSGLPYEQYF.

This clone was seen only a few times. The chain employs TRBV4-3 and TRBJ2-7; 15 bases line up with TRBD2. Germline V gene lookup returns CDR1 LGHNA and CDR2 YSLEER. This CDR3 is built from 15 residues. V was pared by 1 base and J by 6 bases, with 1 base of the junction left unmatched. CDR3 region: CASSQGTSGRVEQYF. The DNA of the CDR3 is TGCGCCAGCAGCCAAGGGACTAGCGGGAGGGTCGAGCAGTACTTC.

This chain connects TRBV6-1 to TRBJ2-7, with TRBD1 as a possible D gene (6 bases). CDR1 is MNHNS, CDR2 SASEGT, per germline. V was cut by 7 bases and J by 0 bases, with 10 bases left in between. This CDR3 is 13 amino acids long. In nucleotides, the CDR3 is TGTGCCAGCAAGAACAGGGACTCCTACGAGCAGTACTTC. This encodes CASKNRDSYEQYF.

The rearrangement joins TRBV4-3 to TRBJ2-1; TRBD2 matches at 10 bases. CDR1 is LGHNA, CDR2 YSLEER, per germline. After removal of 3 bases from V and 5 bases from J, the junction contained 7 bases not matched to a gene. The CDR3 extends over 16 amino acids. The CDR3 is CASSHLGTSDNNEQFF. The CDR3 nucleotides are TGCGCCAGCAGCCACCTGGGGACTAGCGACAACAATGAGCAGTTCTTC.